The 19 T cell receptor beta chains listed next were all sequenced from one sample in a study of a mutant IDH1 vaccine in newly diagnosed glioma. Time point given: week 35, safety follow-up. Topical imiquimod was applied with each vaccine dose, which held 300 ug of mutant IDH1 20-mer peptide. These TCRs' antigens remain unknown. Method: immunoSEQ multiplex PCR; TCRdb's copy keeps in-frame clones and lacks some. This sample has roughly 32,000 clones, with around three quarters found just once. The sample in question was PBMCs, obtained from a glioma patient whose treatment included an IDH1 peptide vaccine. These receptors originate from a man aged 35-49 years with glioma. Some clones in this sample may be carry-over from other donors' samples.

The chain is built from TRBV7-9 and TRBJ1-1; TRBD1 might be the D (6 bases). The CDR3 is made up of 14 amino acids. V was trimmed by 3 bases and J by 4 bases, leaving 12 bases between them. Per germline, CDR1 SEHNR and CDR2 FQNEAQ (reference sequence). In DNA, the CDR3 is TGTGCCAGCAGCTTTCAGGGGACTGTCACTGAAGCTTTCTTT. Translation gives CASSFQGTVTEAFF.

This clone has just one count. The CDR3 sequence: CASSYSGTGFTEAFF. CDR3 DNA sequence: TGTGCCAGCAGTTACTCAGGGACAGGGTTCACTGAAGCTTTCTTT. The chain is built from TRBV6-5 and TRBJ1-1, with TRBD1 matching 9 bases. Trimming cost V 0 bases and J 4 bases; bases outside gene matches: 3. Germline-derived CDR1 and CDR2 are MNHEY and SVGAGI. The CDR3 is made up of 15 amino acids.

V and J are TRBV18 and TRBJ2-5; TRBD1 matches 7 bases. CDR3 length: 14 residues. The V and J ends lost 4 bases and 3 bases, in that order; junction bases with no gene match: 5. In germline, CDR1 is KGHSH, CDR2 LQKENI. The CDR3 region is CASSREQGKETQYF. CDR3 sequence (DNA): TGTGCCAGCTCACGTGAACAGGGGAAAGAGACCCAGTACTTC.

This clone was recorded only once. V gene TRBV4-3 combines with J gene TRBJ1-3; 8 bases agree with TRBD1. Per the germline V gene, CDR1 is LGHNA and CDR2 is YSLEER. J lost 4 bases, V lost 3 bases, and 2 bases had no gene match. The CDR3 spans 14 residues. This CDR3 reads CASSQTGVGNTIYF. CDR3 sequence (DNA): TGCGCCAGCAGCCAGACAGGGGTAGGAAACACCATATATTTT.

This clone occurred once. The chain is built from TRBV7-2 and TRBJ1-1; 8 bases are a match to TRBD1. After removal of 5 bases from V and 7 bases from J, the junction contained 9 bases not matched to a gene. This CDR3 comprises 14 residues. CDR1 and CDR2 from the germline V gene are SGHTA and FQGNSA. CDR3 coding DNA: TGTGCCAGCAGCCTTGTTGGACAGGGATTTGAAGCTTTCTTT. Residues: CASSLVGQGFEAFF.

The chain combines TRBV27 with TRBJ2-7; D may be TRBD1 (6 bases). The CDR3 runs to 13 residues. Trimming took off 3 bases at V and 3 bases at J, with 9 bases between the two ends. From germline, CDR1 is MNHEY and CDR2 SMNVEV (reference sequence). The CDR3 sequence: CASSLDSDYEQYF. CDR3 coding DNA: TGTGCCAGCAGTTTGGACAGTGACTACGAGCAGTACTTC.

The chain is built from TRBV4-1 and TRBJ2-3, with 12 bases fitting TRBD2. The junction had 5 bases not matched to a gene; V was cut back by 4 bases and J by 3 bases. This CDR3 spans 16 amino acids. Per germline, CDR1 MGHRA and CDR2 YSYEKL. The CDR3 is CASSRETSGGTDTQYF. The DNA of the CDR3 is TGCGCCAGCAGCCGAGAGACTAGCGGGGGTACAGATACGCAGTATTTT.

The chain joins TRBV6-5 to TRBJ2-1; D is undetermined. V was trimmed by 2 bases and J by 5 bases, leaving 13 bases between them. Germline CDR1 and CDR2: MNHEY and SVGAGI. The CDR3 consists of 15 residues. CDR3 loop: CASSYLGSRHNEQFF. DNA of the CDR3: TGTGCCAGCAGTTACCTCGGGTCTAGACACAATGAGCAGTTCTTC.

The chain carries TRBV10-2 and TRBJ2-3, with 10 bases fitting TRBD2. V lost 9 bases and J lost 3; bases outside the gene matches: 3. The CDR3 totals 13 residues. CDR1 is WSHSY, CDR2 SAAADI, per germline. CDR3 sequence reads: CASKRGGTDTQYF. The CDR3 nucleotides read TGCGCCAGTAAGCGGGGGGGAACAGATACGCAGTATTTT.

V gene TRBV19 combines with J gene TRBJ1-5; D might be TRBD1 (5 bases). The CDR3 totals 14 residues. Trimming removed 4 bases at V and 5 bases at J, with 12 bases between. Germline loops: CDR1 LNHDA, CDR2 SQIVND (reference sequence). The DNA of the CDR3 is TGTGCCAGTAGTAGGATGGCAGGGTATCAGCCCCAGCATTTT. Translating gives CASSRMAGYQPQHF.

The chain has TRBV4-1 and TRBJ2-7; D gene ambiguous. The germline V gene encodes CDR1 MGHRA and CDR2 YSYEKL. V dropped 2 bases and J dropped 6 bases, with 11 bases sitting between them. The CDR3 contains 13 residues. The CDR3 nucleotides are TGCGCCAGCAGCCAATTTAGTATCTCCGAGCAGTACTTC. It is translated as CASSQFSISEQYF.

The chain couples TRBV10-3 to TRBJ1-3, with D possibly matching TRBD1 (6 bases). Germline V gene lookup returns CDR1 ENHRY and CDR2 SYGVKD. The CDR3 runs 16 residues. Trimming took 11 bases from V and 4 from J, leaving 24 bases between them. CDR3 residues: CAVRDKGPISGNTIYF. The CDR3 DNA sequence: TGTGCCGTCCGGGACAAGGGGCCCATTTCAGGAAACACCATATATTTT.

The CDR3 region is CATSGTRGVEQFF. CDR3 sequence (DNA): TGTGCCACCAGCGGGACTAGGGGGGTTGAGCAGTTCTTC. The chain links TRBV15 to TRBJ2-1; 8 bases line up with TRBD2. The V gene end was trimmed by 5 bases and the J gene end by 9 bases; junction bases not matched to a gene: 6. This CDR3 is 13 amino acids long. The V gene's germline CDR1 is LNHNV and CDR2 YYDKDF (reference sequence).

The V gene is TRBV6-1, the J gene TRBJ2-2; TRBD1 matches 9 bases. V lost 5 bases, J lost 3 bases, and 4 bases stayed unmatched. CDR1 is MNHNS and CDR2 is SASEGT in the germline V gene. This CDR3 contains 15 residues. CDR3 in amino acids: CASSIQGAYTGELFF. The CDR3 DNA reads TGTGCCAGCAGTATACAGGGGGCGTACACCGGGGAGCTGTTTTTT.

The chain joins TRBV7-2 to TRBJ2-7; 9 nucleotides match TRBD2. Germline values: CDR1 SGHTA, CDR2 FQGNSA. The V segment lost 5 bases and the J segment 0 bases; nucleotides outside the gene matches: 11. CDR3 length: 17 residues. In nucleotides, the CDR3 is TGTGCCAGCAGCATACACCTTAGCGGGGGCAGCTCCTACGAGCAGTACTTC. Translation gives CASSIHLSGGSSYEQYF.

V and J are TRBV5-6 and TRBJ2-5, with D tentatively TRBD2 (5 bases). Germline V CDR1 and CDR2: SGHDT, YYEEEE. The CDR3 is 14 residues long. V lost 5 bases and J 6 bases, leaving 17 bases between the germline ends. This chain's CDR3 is CASRSTTSSKTQYF. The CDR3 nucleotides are TGTGCCAGCAGGTCCACTACTAGTTCGAAGACCCAGTACTTC.

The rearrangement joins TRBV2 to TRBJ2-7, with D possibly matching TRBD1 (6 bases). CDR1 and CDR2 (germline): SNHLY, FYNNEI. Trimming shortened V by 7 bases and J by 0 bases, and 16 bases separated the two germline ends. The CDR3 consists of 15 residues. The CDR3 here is CASIPWDTYSYEQYF. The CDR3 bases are TGTGCCAGCATCCCTTGGGACACCTACTCCTACGAGCAGTACTTC.

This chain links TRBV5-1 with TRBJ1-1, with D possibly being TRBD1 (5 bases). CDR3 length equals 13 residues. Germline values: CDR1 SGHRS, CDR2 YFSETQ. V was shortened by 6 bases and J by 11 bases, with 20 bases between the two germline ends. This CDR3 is CASISGTGPEAFF. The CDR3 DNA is TGCGCCAGCATTAGTGGGACTGGCCCGGAGGCTTTCTTT.

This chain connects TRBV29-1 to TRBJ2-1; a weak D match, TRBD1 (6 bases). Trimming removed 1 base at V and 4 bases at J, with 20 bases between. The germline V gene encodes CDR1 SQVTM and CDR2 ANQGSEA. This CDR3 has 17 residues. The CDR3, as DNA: TGCAGCGTTGAAGCTCTAGGGGGTTCAGGGGATTACAATGAGCAGTTCTTC. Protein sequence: CSVEALGGSGDYNEQFF.